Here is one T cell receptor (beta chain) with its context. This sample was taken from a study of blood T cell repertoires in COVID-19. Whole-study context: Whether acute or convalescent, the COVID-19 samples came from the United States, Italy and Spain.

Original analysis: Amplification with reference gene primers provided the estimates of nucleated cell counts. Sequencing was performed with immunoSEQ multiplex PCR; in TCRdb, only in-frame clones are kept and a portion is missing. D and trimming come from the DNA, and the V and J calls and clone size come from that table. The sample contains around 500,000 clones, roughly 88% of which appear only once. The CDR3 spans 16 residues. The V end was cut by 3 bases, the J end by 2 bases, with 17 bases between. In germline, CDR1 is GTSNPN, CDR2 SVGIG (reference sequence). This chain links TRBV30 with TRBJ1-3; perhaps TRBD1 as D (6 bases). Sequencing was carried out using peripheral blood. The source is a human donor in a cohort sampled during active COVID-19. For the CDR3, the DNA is TGTGCCTGGAGCGCCCCGGGGGGCAGTCCTGGAAACACCATATATTTT. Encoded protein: CAWSAPGGSPGNTIYF.